This TCR beta chain was observed in a study of blood T cell repertoires in COVID-19. The repertoire was sequenced with immunoSEQ multiplex PCR; TCRdb's copy has only in-frame clones and lacks some. The table lists about 250,000 clones, roughly 83% of them singletons. This clone showed up just once. CDR1 and CDR2 from the germline V gene are ENHRY and SYGVKD. There are 15 residues in the CDR3. V gave up 4 bases and J gave up 0 bases, with 11 bases separating them. The sequence was obtained from a man older than 75 with acute or convalescent COVID-19. The sequenced material came from peripheral blood. The genes are TRBV10-3 and TRBJ2-3; a weak D match, TRBD2 (6 bases). CDR3 in DNA: TGTGCCATCAGTGGAGTGGCGGGGAGCACAGATACGCAGTATTTT. This sequence encodes CAISGVAGSTDTQYF.